Below are 24 T cell receptor beta chains sequenced from a single sample in a study of T cell responses to AZD1222 COVID-19 vaccine. The data were produced by immunoSEQ multiplex PCR, yet TCRdb's version contains in-frame clones alone and is incomplete. The sample lists roughly 140,000 clones, roughly 89% occurring once. Material: peripheral blood, obtained on day 0 of AZD1222 vaccination. These receptors were collected from an adult in good health.

This sequence joins TRBV7-2 and TRBJ2-4, with 7 nucleotides matching TRBD1. This CDR3 region has 14 residues. The V gene's germline CDR1 is SGHTA and CDR2 FQGNSA. The J segment lost 8 bases and the V segment lost 5 bases, leaving 9 bases of the junction unmatched. The chain's CDR3 is CASSPGQSGDIQYF. The CDR3, as DNA: TGTGCCAGCAGCCCGGGACAGAGTGGAGACATTCAGTACTTC. Based on the CDR3 plus reference TRBV7-2 and TRBJ2-4, the full variable domain is GAGVSQSPSNKVTEKGKDVELRCDPISGHTALYWYRQSLGQGLEFLIYFQGNSAPDKSGLPSDRFSAERTGGSVSTLTIQRTQQEDSAVYLCASSPGQSGDIQYFGAGTRLSVL.

This clone was recorded only once. V gene TRBV10-3 combines with J gene TRBJ2-2; tentative D call: TRBD2 (6 bases). There are 14 residues in the CDR3. CDR1 and CDR2 from the germline V gene are ENHRY and SYGVKD. Trimming left V 10 bases short and J 0 bases short, with 12 bases between. In nucleotides, the CDR3 is TGTGCCACACGGGACTCAGCGAACACCGGGGAGCTGTTTTTT. It is translated as CATRDSANTGELFF.

Written as DNA, the CDR3 is TGTGCCAGTAGCCAGGACAGGGAAGCCTACGAGCAGTACTTC. Translation: CASSQDREAYEQYF. This chain connects TRBV19 to TRBJ2-7; 8 nucleotides agree with TRBD1. J gave up 2 bases and V 6 bases, and 6 bases lay outside the gene matches. This CDR3 is built from 14 residues. From germline, CDR1 is LNHDA and CDR2 SQIVND (reference sequence).

The J gene is TRBJ2-1, the V gene TRBV19, with no clear D. The V and J ends lost 3 bases and 4 bases respectively, with 13 bases between them. This CDR3 is 15 amino acids long. Per the germline V gene, CDR1 is LNHDA and CDR2 is SQIVND (reference sequence). CDR3 sequence (DNA): TGTGCCAGTAGTATTGTCCCCGGCCCATACAATGAGCAGTTCTTC. Translated, it gives CASSIVPGPYNEQFF.

This clone came up once. The chain employs TRBV5-5 and TRBJ2-1, with no clear D. This CDR3 contains 12 residues. The germline V gene encodes CDR1 SGHKS and CDR2 YYEKEE (reference sequence). With 4 bases removed from V and 3 bases from J, the gap between germline ends came to 5 bases. CDR3 nucleotide sequence: TGTGCCAGCAGCGCGGTCTACAATGAGCAGTTCTTC. It codes for CASSAVYNEQFF.

The chain uses TRBV27 and TRBJ2-7; D perhaps matches TRBD1 (6 bases). Germline V lookup: CDR1 MNHEY, CDR2 SMNVEV (reference sequence). The CDR3 is 16 residues long. V gave up 7 bases and J gave up 4 bases, with 23 bases separating them. The CDR3 here is CASNPLGFSTGYEQYF. CDR3 DNA: TGTGCCAGCAACCCTTTGGGTTTCTCAACAGGGTACGAGCAGTACTTC.

The chain recombines TRBV5-4 with TRBJ1-2, with TRBD1 matching 8 bases. Germline CDR1 SGHNT, CDR2 YYREEE (reference sequence). V lost 4 bases, J lost 5 bases, and 4 bases stayed unmatched. The CDR3 sequence is 13 residues long. The CDR3 sequence: CASSLDREYGYTF. Written as DNA, the CDR3 is TGTGCCAGCAGCCTGGACAGGGAGTATGGCTACACCTTC.

This chain joins TRBV19 and TRBJ2-7, with 10 bases fitting TRBD1. Germline V lookup: CDR1 LNHDA, CDR2 SQIVND (reference sequence). This CDR3 has 15 amino acids. After removal of 3 bases from V and 5 bases from J, the junction contained 7 bases not matched to a gene. CDR3 sequence: CASSMGGTGANEQYF. The CDR3 coding sequence is TGTGCCAGTAGTATGGGAGGGACAGGGGCCAACGAGCAGTACTTC.

The genes are TRBV27 and TRBJ2-2, with 12 bases aligning to TRBD2. Looked up from germline, CDR1 is MNHEY and CDR2 is SMNVEV (reference sequence). V shed 0 bases, J shed 7 bases, and the junction held 0 bases outside the gene matches. This CDR3 is 15 amino acids long. The CDR3 DNA reads TGTGCCAGCAGTTTATCGGGACTAGCGGGCGGGGAGCTGTTTTTT. Translating it yields CASSLSGLAGGELFF.

The chain uses TRBV6-1 and TRBJ1-5; D remains unclear. The CDR3 is 14 residues long. CDR1 MNHNS and CDR2 SASEGT come from the germline V gene. Trimming shortened V by 2 bases and J by 0 bases, and 5 bases separated the two germline ends. The CDR3 here is CASSERHSNQPQHF. As DNA, the CDR3 is TGTGCCAGCAGTGAAAGGCATAGCAATCAGCCCCAGCATTTT.

J is TRBJ2-2 and V is TRBV18; D is perhaps TRBD2 (6 bases). The CDR3 is 17 residues long. The V and J ends lost 0 bases and 0 bases respectively, with 11 bases between them. CDR1 KGHSH and CDR2 LQKENI come from the germline V gene. The chain's CDR3 is CASSPPSSATNTGELFF. DNA of the CDR3: TGTGCCAGCTCACCACCGTCTAGCGCTACGAACACCGGGGAGCTGTTTTTT.

CDR3 nucleotides: TGTGCCAGCAGTGGGGGCGGTGCGGGAACCCAAGAGACCCAGTACTTC. Its protein product is CASSGGGAGTQETQYF. V is TRBV28 and J is TRBJ2-5, with D perhaps TRBD1 or TRBD2 (6 bases each). V lost 5 bases, J lost 1 base, and 17 bases lay in between. This CDR3 is built from 16 residues. Looked up from germline, CDR1 is MDHEN and CDR2 is SYDVKM.

The rearrangement links TRBV4-1 to TRBJ1-4, with 10 nucleotides matching TRBD1. V shed 3 bases and J 6 bases; nucleotides not matched to a gene: 7. The CDR3 extends over 16 amino acids. Germline CDR1 and CDR2: MGHRA and YSYEKL. The CDR3 bases are TGCGCCAGCAGCCACCCGACAGGGGGCGAGTATGAAAAACTGTTTTTT. Its translation is CASSHPTGGEYEKLFF.

V gene TRBV19 combines with J gene TRBJ2-3; D might be TRBD1 (5 bases). The germline V and J ends were trimmed by 6 bases and 3 bases, with 16 bases remaining between them. The CDR3 contains 15 residues. The germline gives CDR1 LNHDA, CDR2 SQIVND (reference sequence). CDR3 bases: TGTGCCAGTAGAGGGGCCAGCGTGGGAACAGATACGCAGTATTTT. Its translation is CASRGASVGTDTQYF.

CDR3 region: CASSFRDIVTGELFF. The CDR3 bases are TGTGCCAGCAGTTTCCGGGACATCGTGACCGGGGAGCTGTTTTTT. The chain combines TRBV28 with TRBJ2-2, with D possibly TRBD1 on 6 matching bases. This CDR3 comprises 15 residues. V lost 3 bases and J lost 5, with 13 bases in between. The germline CDR1 and CDR2 sequences are MDHEN and SYDVKM.

The J gene is TRBJ2-7, the V gene TRBV27, with 7 bases fitting TRBD2. The CDR3 covers 14 residues. The germline gives CDR1 MNHEY, CDR2 SMNVEV (reference sequence). Germline trimming cut 7 bases from V and 0 bases from J; bases unmatched to any gene: 6. The CDR3 spells CASTPGLPSYEQYF. In DNA form, the CDR3 reads TGTGCCAGCACTCCGGGACTACCCTCCTACGAGCAGTACTTC.

The genes are TRBV7-2 and TRBJ2-6; D tentatively fits TRBD1 or TRBD2 (5 bases each). The CDR3 length is 18 residues. V was pared by 4 bases and J by 0 bases, with 16 bases between. Germline V gene sequence: CDR1 SGHTA, CDR2 FQGNSA. The CDR3, as DNA: TGTGCCAGCAGCTCTCCCGGGACCCATAGCTCTGGGGCCAACGTCCTGACTTTC. Amino acids: CASSSPGTHSSGANVLTF.

The chain joins TRBV6-5 to TRBJ1-6, with D unresolved. The CDR3 contains 14 residues. Trimming cost V 0 bases and J 8 bases, with 8 bases left between them. Germline-derived CDR1 and CDR2 are MNHEY and SVGAGI. The CDR3 loop reads CASSYSKTHSPLHF. The CDR3 DNA is TGTGCCAGCAGTTACTCGAAAACCCATTCACCCCTCCACTTT.

As to this clone: The junction and the germline gene differ at one end; a read error may be behind it. The J gene is TRBJ2-5, the V gene TRBV6-5, with D tentatively TRBD2 (6 bases). This CDR3 has 15 residues. Germline V lookup: CDR1 MNHEY, CDR2 SVGAGI. CDR3 residues: CASSYSKLAQGTQYF. The CDR3 nucleotides are TGTGCCAGCAGTTACTCGAAACTAGCCCAAGGGACCCAGTACTTC.

The genes are TRBV7-2 and TRBJ1-1; D not resolved. CDR1 is SGHTA, CDR2 FQGNSA, per germline. V was cut by 3 bases and J by 6 bases, with 11 bases left in between. The CDR3 loop spans 13 amino acids. The CDR3 DNA is TGTGCCAGCAGCTTGGTCCTCGGGGCTGAAGCTTTCTTT. This sequence encodes CASSLVLGAEAFF.

CDR3 nucleotide sequence: TGCGCCACTCGATCGGGACGGGACTATGGCTACACCTTC. It encodes CATRSGRDYGYTF. V gene TRBV5-1 combines with J gene TRBJ1-2; D is possibly TRBD1 (5 bases). Germline V gene sequence: CDR1 SGHRS, CDR2 YFSETQ. V was pared by 9 bases and J by 3 bases, with 15 bases between. The CDR3 has 13 amino acids.

This chain joins TRBV27 and TRBJ2-3; D tentatively reads TRBD1 or TRBD2 (5 bases each). V was pared by 4 bases and J by 8 bases, with 10 bases between. Germline loops: CDR1 MNHEY, CDR2 SMNVEV (reference sequence). The CDR3 spans 12 residues. The CDR3: CASSWPGGTQYF. The CDR3 DNA follows: TGTGCCAGCAGTTGGCCTGGGGGTACGCAGTATTTT.

The genes are TRBV15 and TRBJ1-5; no reliable D call. Germline values: CDR1 LNHNV, CDR2 YYDKDF (reference sequence). V lost 0 bases and J 4 bases, leaving 10 bases between the germline ends. The CDR3 spans 15 residues. CDR3 amino acids: CATSRDRAANQPQHF. CDR3 coding DNA: TGTGCCACCAGCAGAGATAGGGCAGCGAATCAGCCCCAGCATTTT.

The chain employs TRBV7-3 and TRBJ2-1, with D possibly TRBD2 on 5 matching bases. CDR3 length equals 15 residues. Germline CDR1 and CDR2: SGHTA and FQGTGA. The V and J ends lost 2 bases and 2 bases respectively, with 10 bases between them. The CDR3 sequence is CASSLDGNPYNEQFF. CDR3 in DNA: TGTGCCAGCAGCTTAGACGGGAACCCCTACAATGAGCAGTTCTTC.